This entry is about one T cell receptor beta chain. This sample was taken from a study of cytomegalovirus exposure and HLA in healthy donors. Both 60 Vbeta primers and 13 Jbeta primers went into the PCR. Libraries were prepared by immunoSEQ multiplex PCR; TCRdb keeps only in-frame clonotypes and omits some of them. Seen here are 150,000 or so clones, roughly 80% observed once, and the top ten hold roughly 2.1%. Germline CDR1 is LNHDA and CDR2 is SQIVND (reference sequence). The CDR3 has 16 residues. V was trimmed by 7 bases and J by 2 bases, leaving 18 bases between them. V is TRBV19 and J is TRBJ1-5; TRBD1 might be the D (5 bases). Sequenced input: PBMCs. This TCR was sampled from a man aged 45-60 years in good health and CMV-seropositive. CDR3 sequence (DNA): TGTGCCAGTAAGGTGGCAGGGAGGGGCGGCAATCAGCCCCAGCATTTT. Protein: CASKVAGRGGNQPQHF.